The clone carrying this T cell receptor beta chain has more than one count but fewer than ten. Unrecorded immune exposures were likely, despite nominal health at sampling. This record comes from a study of cytomegalovirus exposure and HLA in healthy donors. Germline-derived CDR1 and CDR2 are SGHKS and YYEKEE (reference sequence). The junction had 9 bases not matched to a gene; V was cut back by 4 bases and J by 7 bases. The CDR3 has 15 amino acids. Primers included in the PCR were 60 Vbeta and 13 Jbeta primers. The table came from immunoSEQ multiplex PCR; TCRdb's copy has only in-frame clones and leaves some out. The sample yields 100,000 to 150,000 clones, about 78% seen once.

The chain recombines TRBV5-5 with TRBJ1-4; 8 bases line up with TRBD1. The TCR comes from a human donor in good health. The sequenced sample consisted of PBMCs. The CDR3 loop reads CASSPQGAFGEKLFF. In DNA, the CDR3 is TGTGCCAGCAGCCCCCAGGGGGCGTTTGGTGAAAAACTGTTTTTT.